The clone carrying this TCR beta chain was detected many times. The time point denotes: persistent/refractory GD, antithyroid drugs over 5 years with positive TRAb. From PBMCs, RNA was extracted and then used to make the TCR library. Diagnosis followed American Thyroid Association guidelines for Graves' disease. The data originate from a study of regulatory T cells in long-lasting Graves disease. The CDR3 contains 16 residues. The junction had 15 bases not matched to a gene; V was cut back by 8 bases and J by 3 bases. The V gene's germline CDR1 is MDHEN and CDR2 SYDVKM. iRepertoire HTBI primers and Arm-PCR of CDR3 regions built TCR beta libraries. Using its own MiXCR run on the multiplex PCR reads, TCRdb lists one record per CDR3 protein. The sample has 400,000 or so distinct CDR3 sequences, about 25% seen once; the top ten hold over 25%.

V is TRBV28 and J is TRBJ1-1; 7 bases align to TRBD1. Sample: peripheral blood mononuclear cells (PBMCs), taken when the disease was refractory, from a patient treated with antithyroid drugs. This receptor was obtained from a female donor with Graves disease. The CDR3 is CASHVLTGISDTEAFF. DNA of the CDR3: TGTGCCAGCCACGTTTTGACAGGGATATCGGACACTGAAGCTTTCTTT. Full variable domain (outside the CDR3, taken from reference TRBV28 and TRBJ1-1): DVKVTQSSRYLVKRTGEKVFLECVQDMDHENMFWYRQDPGLGLRLIYFSYDVKMKEKGDIPEGYSVSREKKERFSLILESASTNQTSMYLCASHVLTGISDTEAFFGQGTRLTVV.